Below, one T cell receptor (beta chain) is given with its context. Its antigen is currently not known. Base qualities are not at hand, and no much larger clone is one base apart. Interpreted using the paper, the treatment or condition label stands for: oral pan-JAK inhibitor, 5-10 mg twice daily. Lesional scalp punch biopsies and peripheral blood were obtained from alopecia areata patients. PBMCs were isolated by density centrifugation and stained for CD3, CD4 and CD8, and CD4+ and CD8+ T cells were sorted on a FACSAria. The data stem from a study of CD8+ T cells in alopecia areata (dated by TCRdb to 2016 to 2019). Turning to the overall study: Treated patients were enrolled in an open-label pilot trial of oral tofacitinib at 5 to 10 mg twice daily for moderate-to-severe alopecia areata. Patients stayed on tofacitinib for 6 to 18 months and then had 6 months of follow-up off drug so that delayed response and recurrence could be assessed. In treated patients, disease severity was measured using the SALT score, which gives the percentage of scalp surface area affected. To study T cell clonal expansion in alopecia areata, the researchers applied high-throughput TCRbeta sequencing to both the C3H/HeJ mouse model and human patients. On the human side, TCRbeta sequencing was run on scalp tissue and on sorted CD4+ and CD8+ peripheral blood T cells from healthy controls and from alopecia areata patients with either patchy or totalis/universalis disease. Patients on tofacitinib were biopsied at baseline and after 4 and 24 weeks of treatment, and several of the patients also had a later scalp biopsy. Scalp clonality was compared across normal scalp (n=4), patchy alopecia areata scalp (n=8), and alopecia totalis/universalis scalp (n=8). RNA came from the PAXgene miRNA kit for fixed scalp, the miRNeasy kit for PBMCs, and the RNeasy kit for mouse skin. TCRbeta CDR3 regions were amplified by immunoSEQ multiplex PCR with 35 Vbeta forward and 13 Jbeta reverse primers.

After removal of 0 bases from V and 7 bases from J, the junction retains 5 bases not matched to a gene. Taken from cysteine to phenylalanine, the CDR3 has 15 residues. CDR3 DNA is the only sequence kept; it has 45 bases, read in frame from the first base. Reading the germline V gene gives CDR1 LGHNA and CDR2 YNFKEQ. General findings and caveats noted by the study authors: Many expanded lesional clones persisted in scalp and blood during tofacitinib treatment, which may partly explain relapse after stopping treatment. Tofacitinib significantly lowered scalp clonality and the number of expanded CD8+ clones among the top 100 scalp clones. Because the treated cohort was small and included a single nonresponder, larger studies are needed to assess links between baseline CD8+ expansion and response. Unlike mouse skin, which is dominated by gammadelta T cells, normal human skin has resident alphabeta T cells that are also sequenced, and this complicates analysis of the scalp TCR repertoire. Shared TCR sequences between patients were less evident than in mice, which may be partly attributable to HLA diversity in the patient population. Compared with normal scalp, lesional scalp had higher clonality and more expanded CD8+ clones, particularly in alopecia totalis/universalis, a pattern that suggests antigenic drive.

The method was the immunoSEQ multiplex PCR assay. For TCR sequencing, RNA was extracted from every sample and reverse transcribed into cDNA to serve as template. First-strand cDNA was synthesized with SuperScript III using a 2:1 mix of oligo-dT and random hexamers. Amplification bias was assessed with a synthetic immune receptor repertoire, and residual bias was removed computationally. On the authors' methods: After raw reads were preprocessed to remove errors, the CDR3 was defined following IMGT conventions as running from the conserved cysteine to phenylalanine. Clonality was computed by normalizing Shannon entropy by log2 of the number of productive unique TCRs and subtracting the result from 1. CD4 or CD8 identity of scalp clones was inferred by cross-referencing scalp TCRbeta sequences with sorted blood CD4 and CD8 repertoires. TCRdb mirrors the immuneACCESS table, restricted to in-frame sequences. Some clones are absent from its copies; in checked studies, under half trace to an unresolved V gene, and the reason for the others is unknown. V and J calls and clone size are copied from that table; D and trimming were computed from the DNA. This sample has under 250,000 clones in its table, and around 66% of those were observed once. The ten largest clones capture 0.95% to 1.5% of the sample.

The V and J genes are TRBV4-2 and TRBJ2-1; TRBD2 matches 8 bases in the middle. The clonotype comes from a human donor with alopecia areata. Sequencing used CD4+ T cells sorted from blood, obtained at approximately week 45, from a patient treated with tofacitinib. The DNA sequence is TGTGCCAGCAGCCAAGACGGGACTAGTCATAATGAGCAGTTCTTC. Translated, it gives CASSQDGTSHNEQFF.